Presented here are 8 T cell receptor beta chains from one specimen sequenced in a study of memory CD4+ T cells and cytomegalovirus serostatus. Sequenced by immunoSEQ multiplex PCR; TCRdb stores in-frame clones only, minus some. The data hold about 27,000 clones, with 76% observed a single time. Single viable CD3+CD4+CD8-CD45RO+ cells were sorted as the memory CD4+ T cells. Material for sequencing was memory CD4+ T cells from blood. All receptors derive from an adult in good health and CMV-seronegative.

The chain links TRBV13 to TRBJ2-2; D may be TRBD1 (5 bases). Trimming shortened V by 5 bases and J by 0 bases, and 16 bases separated the two germline ends. Germline lookup yields CDR1 PRHDT and CDR2 FYEKMQ (reference sequence). The CDR3 runs 17 residues. The CDR3 region is CASSTTTARANTGELFF. CDR3 sequence (DNA): TGTGCCAGCAGCACGACGACAGCCAGAGCGAACACCGGGGAGCTGTTTTTT.

V usage is TRBV6-6 and J usage is TRBJ2-1; D may be TRBD2 (5 bases). CDR1 is MNHNY, CDR2 SVGAGI, per germline (reference sequence). The CDR3 has 14 amino acids. With 0 bases removed from V and 4 bases from J, the gap between germline ends came to 7 bases. As DNA, the CDR3 is TGTGCCAGCAGTTACTCTAGCGTTTACAATGAGCAGTTCTTC. Residues: CASSYSSVYNEQFF.

The chain combines TRBV6-5 with TRBJ2-7; TRBD1 might be the D (6 bases). V shed 5 bases and J shed 3 bases, with 14 bases lying between them. CDR1 and CDR2 from the germline V gene are MNHEY and SVGAGI. The CDR3 length is 14 residues. The CDR3 DNA is TGTGCCAGCAGTCCACAGGGAACCCTCTACGAGCAGTACTTC. Its translation is CASSPQGTLYEQYF.

This rearrangement joins TRBV7-2 to TRBJ2-7; 8 bases fit TRBD2. The length of the CDR3 is 15 residues. V shed 7 bases and J 5 bases; nucleotides not matched to a gene: 13. Germline CDR1 SGHTA, CDR2 FQGNSA. The CDR3 loop reads CASTKGRGGRNEQYF. In DNA, the CDR3 is TGTGCCAGCACCAAGGGGAGGGGCGGGAGGAACGAGCAGTACTTC. The whole variable domain, remainder taken from reference TRBV7-2 and TRBJ2-7, is GAGVSQSPSNKVTEKGKDVELRCDPISGHTALYWYRQSLGQGLEFLIYFQGNSAPDKSGLPSDRFSAERTGGSVSTLTIQRTQQEDSAVYLCASTKGRGGRNEQYFGPGTRLTVT.

The gene calls are TRBV19 and TRBJ1-2, with 7 positions matching TRBD1. V was clipped by 7 bases and J by 3 bases; unmatched bases: 5. There are 13 residues in the CDR3. Germline loops: CDR1 LNHDA, CDR2 SQIVND (reference sequence). Here the CDR3 reads CASTTQGDYGYTF. The CDR3 region has the DNA TGTGCCAGTACCACGCAGGGGGACTATGGCTACACCTTC.

The gene calls are TRBV7-3 and TRBJ2-1; tentatively, D is TRBD1 or TRBD2 (5 bases each). The CDR3 length is 13 residues. Germline values: CDR1 SGHTA, CDR2 FQGTGA. V lost 5 bases, J lost 6 bases, and 11 bases lay in between. In nucleotides, the CDR3 is TGTGCCAGCAGCCAGGGACCAGCCAATGAGCAGTTCTTC. Translated: CASSQGPANEQFF.

This clone has a handful of counts. The CDR3 loop is CASSPQVSQTYEQYF. Here the CDR3 DNA reads TGTGCCAGCAGCCCCCAGGTTTCGCAGACCTACGAGCAGTACTTC. V gene TRBV5-5 combines with J gene TRBJ2-7; no reliable D call. In germline, CDR1 is SGHKS, CDR2 YYEKEE (reference sequence). This CDR3 has 15 residues. Trimming removed 4 bases from V and 2 bases from J, with 16 bases in between.

For this clone: Its ends do not fully match the called genes, so a read error is possible. The chain carries TRBV11-2 and TRBJ2-7; TRBD1 matches at 7 bases. The germline gives CDR1 SGHAT, CDR2 FQNNGV. The CDR3 loop spans 12 amino acids. This CDR3 reads CASREQGSLFHF. The CDR3 nucleotides read TGTGCCAGCCGCGAACAGGGGAGCCTTTTCCACTTC.